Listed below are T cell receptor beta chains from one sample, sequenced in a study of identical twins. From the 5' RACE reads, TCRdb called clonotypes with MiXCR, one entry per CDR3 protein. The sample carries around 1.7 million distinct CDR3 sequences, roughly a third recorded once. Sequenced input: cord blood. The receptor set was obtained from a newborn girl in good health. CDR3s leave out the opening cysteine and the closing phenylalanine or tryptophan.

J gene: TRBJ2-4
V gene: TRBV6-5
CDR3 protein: ASSYDRGLNIQY

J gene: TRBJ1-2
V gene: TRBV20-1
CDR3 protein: SAREMTANYGYT

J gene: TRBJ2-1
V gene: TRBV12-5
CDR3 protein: ASGLASGADNEQF

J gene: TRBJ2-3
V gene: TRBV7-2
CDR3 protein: ASSSNYGTDTQY

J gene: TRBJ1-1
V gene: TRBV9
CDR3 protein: ASSVAERGAF

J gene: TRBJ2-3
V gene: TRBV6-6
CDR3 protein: ASSLIGFSGDTQY

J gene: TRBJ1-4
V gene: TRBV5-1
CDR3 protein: ASSLVTTATNEKLF

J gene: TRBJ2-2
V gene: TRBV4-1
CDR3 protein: ASSPVVGAPTGDLF

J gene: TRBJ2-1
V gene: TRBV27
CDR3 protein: ASNPGTGASSSYNEQF

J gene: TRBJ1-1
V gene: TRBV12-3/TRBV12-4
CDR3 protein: ASRLAGTAPTEAF

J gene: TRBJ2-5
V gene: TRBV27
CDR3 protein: ASSLGLAGHNEQY

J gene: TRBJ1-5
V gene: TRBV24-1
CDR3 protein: ATRHRRVSGNQPQH

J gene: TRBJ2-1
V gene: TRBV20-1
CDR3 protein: SATLASSYNEQF

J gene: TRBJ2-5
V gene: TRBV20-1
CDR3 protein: SAGGQGPVNEQS

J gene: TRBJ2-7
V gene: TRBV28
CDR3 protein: ASSLAGLAESFYEQY

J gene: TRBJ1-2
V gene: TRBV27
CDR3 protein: ASRATGANYGYT

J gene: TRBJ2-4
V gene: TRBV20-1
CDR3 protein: SARGPSQGLDIQY

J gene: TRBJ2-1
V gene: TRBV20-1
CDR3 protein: SVTTTGRDEQF

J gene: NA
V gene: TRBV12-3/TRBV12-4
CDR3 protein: ASSFRWSGASEVYEQY

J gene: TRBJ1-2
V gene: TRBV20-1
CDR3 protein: SARWFGGYT

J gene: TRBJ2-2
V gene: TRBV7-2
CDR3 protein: ASSSTSGRGELF

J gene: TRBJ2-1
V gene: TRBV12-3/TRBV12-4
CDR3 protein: ASSYGTSGSIDEQF

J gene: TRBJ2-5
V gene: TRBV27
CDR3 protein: ASSWGQTGSGQY

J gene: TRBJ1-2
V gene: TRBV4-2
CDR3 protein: ASSQERVGRYGYT

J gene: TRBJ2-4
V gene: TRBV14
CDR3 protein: ASSQDRPGLAKNIQY

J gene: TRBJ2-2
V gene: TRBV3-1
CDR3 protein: ASSQLGLAGNTGELF

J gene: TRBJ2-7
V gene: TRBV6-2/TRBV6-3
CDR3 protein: ASSYLRGREQY

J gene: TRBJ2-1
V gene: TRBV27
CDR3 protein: ASSGATSGSGNEQF

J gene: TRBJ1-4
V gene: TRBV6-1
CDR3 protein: ASSDPGQGFRRDEKLF

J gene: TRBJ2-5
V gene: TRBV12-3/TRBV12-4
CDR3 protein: ASSLGGHTSNEQY

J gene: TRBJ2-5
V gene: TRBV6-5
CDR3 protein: ASSYWVGETQY

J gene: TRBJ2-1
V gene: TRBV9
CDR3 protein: ASSQLAGGSPNEQF

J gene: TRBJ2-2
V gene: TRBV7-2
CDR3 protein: ASSLSLGGGRISGELF

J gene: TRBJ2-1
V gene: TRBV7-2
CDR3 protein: ASSAVLVGPYNEQF

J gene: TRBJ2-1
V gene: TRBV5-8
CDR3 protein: ASFSLSSYNEQF

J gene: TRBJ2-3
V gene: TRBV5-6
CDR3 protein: ASSYPPGTGRDTQY

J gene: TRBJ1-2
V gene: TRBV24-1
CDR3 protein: ATSDFRDSYGYT

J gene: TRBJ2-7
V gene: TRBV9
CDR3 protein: ASSVGAGGTYEQY

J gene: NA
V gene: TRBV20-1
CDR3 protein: SASLLARGAEQY

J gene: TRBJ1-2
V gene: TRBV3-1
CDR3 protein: ASSRRGADSYGYT

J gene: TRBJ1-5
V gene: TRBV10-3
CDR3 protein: AIRPPASYSNQPQH

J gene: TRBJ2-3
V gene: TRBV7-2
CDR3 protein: ASSLSGQLPDTQY

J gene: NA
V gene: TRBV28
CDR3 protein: ASSLSLLAGAYNEQY

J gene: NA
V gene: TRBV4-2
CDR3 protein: ASSQELDYEQY

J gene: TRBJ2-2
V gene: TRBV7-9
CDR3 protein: ASSLAYKNTGELF

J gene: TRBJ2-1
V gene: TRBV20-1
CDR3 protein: SATTRGEQF

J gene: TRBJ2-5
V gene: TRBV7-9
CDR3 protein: ASSFQGLGETQY

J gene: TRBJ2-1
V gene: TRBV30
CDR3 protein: AWREGNEQF

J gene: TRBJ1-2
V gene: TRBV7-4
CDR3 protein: ASSLGDRPPNYGYT

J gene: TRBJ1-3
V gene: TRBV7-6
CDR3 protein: ASSFNSHWTGNTIY

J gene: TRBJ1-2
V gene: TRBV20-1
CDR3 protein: SASKPWWLYGYT

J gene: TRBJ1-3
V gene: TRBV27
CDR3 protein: ASRPAVSQGGSGNTIY

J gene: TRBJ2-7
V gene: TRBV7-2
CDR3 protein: ASSIFQRALSPKAYEQY

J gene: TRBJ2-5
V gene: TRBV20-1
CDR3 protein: SAPKPGQKRTQY

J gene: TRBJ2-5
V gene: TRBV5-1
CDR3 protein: ASSLVVLIAPGETQY

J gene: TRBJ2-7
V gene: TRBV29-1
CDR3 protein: SVEGLASYEQY

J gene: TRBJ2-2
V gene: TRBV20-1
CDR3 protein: SVWVAGELF